The 12 T cell receptor beta chains in this list originate from one sample, sequenced in a study of blood T cell repertoires in COVID-19. Profiled with immunoSEQ multiplex PCR; TCRdb holds only in-frame clones, not every one. The sample consists of about 200,000 clones, 82% of them appearing once. The sample comprised peripheral blood. Receptors were obtained from a woman in her sixties or seventies with COVID-19, enrolled during active disease.

This clone was seen only a few times. This chain joins TRBV10-3 and TRBJ2-3; 8 positions agree with TRBD2. The CDR3 covers 15 residues. The J segment lost 1 base and the V segment lost 5 bases, leaving 5 bases of the junction unmatched. CDR1 is ENHRY, CDR2 SYGVKD, per germline. The CDR3 DNA sequence: TGTGCCATCAGTCAAAGCGGGAGAGGCACAGATACGCAGTATTTT. This sequence encodes CAISQSGRGTDTQYF.

This clone was counted only a few times. The V call is TRBV11-2, the J call TRBJ1-2; weak D call: TRBD1 (6 bases). The CDR3 is made up of 14 amino acids. Trimming took off 7 bases at V and 8 bases at J, with 20 bases between the two ends. CDR1 is SGHAT, CDR2 FQNNGV, per germline. CDR3 protein: CASTLSGGWNGYTF. In DNA form, the CDR3 reads TGTGCCAGCACCCTTTCGGGGGGCTGGAACGGCTACACCTTC.

The chain links TRBV7-2 to TRBJ2-1; 7 positions agree with TRBD1. V lost 1 base, J lost 13 bases, and 7 bases stayed unmatched. The CDR3 spans 13 residues. Germline V gene data show CDR1 as SGHTA and CDR2 as FQGNSA. The CDR3 DNA is TGTGCCAGCAGCTTAGATTTTTCAGGGGGTCAGTTCTTC. The encoded protein is CASSLDFSGGQFF.

As for this clone: Within the sample, other DNA sequences also encode this same CDR3. This rearrangement joins TRBV5-4 to TRBJ1-5; perhaps TRBD1 as D (5 bases). Germline CDR1 reads SGHNT; CDR2 reads YYREEE (reference sequence). There are 16 residues in the CDR3. The V end was cut by 0 bases, the J end by 2 bases, with 12 bases between. CDR3 sequence: CASSLGGGGGNQPQHF. In nucleotides, the CDR3 is TGTGCCAGCAGCTTGGGGGGCGGGGGGGGCAATCAGCCCCAGCATTTT.

The rearrangement uses TRBV28 and TRBJ2-7, with 9 bases that match TRBD2. The V and J ends lost 11 bases and 6 bases, in that order; junction bases with no gene match: 14. The CDR3 contains 14 residues. Germline CDR1 and CDR2: MDHEN and SYDVKM. CDR3 in amino acids: CAGAGVGGRAEQYF. CDR3 sequence (DNA): TGTGCCGGAGCCGGAGTAGGCGGGAGGGCCGAGCAGTACTTC.

The V gene is TRBV19, the J gene TRBJ2-1; D is uncertain. The length of the CDR3 is 16 residues. Trimming shortened V by 3 bases and J by 9 bases, and 21 bases separated the two germline ends. Looked up from germline, CDR1 is LNHDA and CDR2 is SQIVND (reference sequence). CDR3 amino acids: CASSIPTPNSPTEQFF. CDR3 DNA: TGTGCCAGTAGTATTCCGACCCCCAATAGCCCCACTGAGCAGTTCTTC.

The rearrangement joins TRBV2 to TRBJ1-5; 11 nucleotides line up with TRBD1. Germline V gene lookup returns CDR1 SNHLY and CDR2 FYNNEI. V gave up 4 bases and J gave up 2 bases; unmatched junction bases: 1. The CDR3 is 15 amino acids. CDR3 coding DNA: TGTGCCAGCAGTGGGGACAGGGGGGGCAATCAGCCCCAGCATTTT. It codes for CASSGDRGGNQPQHF.

The V and J genes are TRBV29-1 and TRBJ1-1, with 7 bases matching TRBD1. This CDR3 contains 14 residues. The trim removed 5 bases at V and 5 bases at J, leaving 11 bases unmatched. CDR1 and CDR2 from the germline V gene are SQVTM and ANQGSEA. CDR3 sequence (DNA): TGCAGCGTTTCCAAGGCAGCAGGGGGGACTGAAGCTTTCTTT. Encoded protein: CSVSKAAGGTEAFF.

The genes are TRBV27 and TRBJ1-3; D remains unclear. The CDR3 is 13 amino acids. Trimming stripped 10 bases from V and 4 bases from J, with 14 bases between. Germline values: CDR1 MNHEY, CDR2 SMNVEV (reference sequence). For the CDR3, the DNA is TGTGCCACGGCTTCCCCGGGGGGAAACACCATATATTTT. The encoded protein is CATASPGGNTIYF.

A word on this clone: An end of the junction differs from the germline gene, which may be a read error. The rearrangement joins TRBV3-1 (or the pseudogene TRBV3-2) to TRBJ1-4, with 7 bases identical to TRBD1. There are 18 residues in the CDR3. Germline CDR1 LGHDT, CDR2 YNNKEL (reference sequence). The CDR3 DNA follows: TGTGCCAGCAGTCAAGAGACAGGGATCGGGGGCAAAAGTGAAAAACTGTTTTTT. Encoded protein: CASSQETGIGGKSEKLFF.

This clone turned up a few times. The chain carries TRBV3-1 (or the pseudogene TRBV3-2) and TRBJ2-7; 9 bases are shared with TRBD2. Trimming cost V 0 bases and J 1 base; bases outside gene matches: 10. CDR3 length: 18 residues. Germline CDR1 reads LGHDT; CDR2 reads YNNKEL (reference sequence). The CDR3 reads CASSQDPGLAKTSYEQYF. The CDR3 nucleotides read TGTGCCAGCAGCCAAGATCCGGGACTAGCTAAGACTTCCTACGAGCAGTACTTC.

This chain uses TRBV6-5 with TRBJ1-6; possible D gene TRBD1, 5 bases. The V end lost 2 bases, the J end lost 8 bases, and 16 bases lay between the germline ends. This CDR3 is 16 amino acids long. Germline assignment: CDR1 MNHEY and CDR2 SVGAGI. The CDR3 loop reads CASSYGTRGRDSPLHF. DNA of the CDR3: TGTGCCAGCAGTTACGGCACGCGGGGACGGGATTCACCCCTCCACTTT.